This T cell receptor beta chain was captured in a study of blood T cells in healthy people across ages. The CDR3 has 13 residues. V was shortened by 1 base and J by 8 bases, with 11 bases between the two germline ends. Primers used in a second PCR of about 7 to 11 cycles were a sample-barcoded 5' primer and a J-beta primer mix. Each of the samples gave a minimum of 2.5 million paired-end reads that contained CDR3. TCRdb fed the 5' RACE reads into MiXCR, producing one record per CDR3 protein. Altogether 1.5 million or so distinct CDR3 sequences are present, around 40% being singletons, with the ten largest covering more than 4%. The study isolated at least 6.5 million PBMCs from each sample. This clonotype was observed a few times.

The chain has TRBV12-3 or TRBV12-4 and TRBJ1-1; D is uncertain. The clonotype comes from a young woman in good health. Material: blood. CDR3 amino acids: CASSLVSPSEAFF. CDR3 sequence (DNA): TGTGCCAGCAGTTTAGTAAGTCCATCCGAAGCTTTCTTT.